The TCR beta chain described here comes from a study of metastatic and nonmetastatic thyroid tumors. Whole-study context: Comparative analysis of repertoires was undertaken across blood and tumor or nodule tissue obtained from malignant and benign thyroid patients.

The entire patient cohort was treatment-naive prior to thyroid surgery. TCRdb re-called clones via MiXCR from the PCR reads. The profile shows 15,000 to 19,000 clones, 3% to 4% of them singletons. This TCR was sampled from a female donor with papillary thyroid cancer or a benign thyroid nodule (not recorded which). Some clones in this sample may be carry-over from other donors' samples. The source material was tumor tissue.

DNA for the CDR3: TGTGCCAGCAGCCAAGAAGAGGGATGGCAGTTCTTC. Translating gives CASSQEEGWQFF. V is TRBV4-2 and J is TRBJ2-1; tentative D call: TRBD2 (5 bases). The V gene lost 0 bases and the J gene lost 12 bases, with 9 bases spanning the gap. The CDR3 covers 12 residues. Germline V gives CDR1 LGHNA, CDR2 YNFKEQ.